The clone carrying this TCR beta chain appeared once. Time point: pre-treatment sample, taken before nivolumab and TIL therapy. The tumor samples were excised metastases, mostly pleural nodules or supraclavicular lymph nodes. These data belong to a study of TIL therapy for anti-PD-1-resistant metastatic lung cancer. This was the immunoSEQ v3 assay. The assay was immunoSEQ multiplex PCR, and TCRdb's table has in-frame clones only and misses some. The table lists about 50,000 clones, 70% to 85% of them singletons, with 5.6% in the top ten. The receptor was isolated from a person aged 25 to 85 with non-small cell lung cancer. The sequencing used tumor tissue, collected at baseline.

CDR3 sequence (DNA): TGTGCCAGCAGCCCCTCTAACGGGGCGATCCAGCCCGAGACCCAGTACTTC. Translation: CASSPSNGAIQPETQYF. V usage is TRBV9 and J usage is TRBJ2-5; D may match TRBD1 or TRBD2 (5 bases each). The CDR3 loop spans 17 amino acids. With 4 bases removed from V and 5 bases from J, the gap between germline ends came to 24 bases. Germline assignment: CDR1 SGDLS and CDR2 YYNGEE.